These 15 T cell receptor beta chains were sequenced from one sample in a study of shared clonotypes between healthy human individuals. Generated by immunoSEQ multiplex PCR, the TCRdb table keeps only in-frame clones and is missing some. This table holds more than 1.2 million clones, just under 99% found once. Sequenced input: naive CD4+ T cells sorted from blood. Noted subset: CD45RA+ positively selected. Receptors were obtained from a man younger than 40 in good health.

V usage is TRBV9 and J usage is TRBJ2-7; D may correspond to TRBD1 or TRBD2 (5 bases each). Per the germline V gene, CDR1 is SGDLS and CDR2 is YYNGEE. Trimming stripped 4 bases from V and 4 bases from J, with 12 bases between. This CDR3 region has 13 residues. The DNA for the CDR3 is TGTGCCAGCAGCCCGGGACGACCTTACGAGCAGTACTTC. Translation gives CASSPGRPYEQYF.

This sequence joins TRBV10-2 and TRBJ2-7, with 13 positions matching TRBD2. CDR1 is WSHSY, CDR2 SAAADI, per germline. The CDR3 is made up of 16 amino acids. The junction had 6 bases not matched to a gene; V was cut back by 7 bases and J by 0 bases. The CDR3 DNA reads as TGCGCCAGCACGGGACTAGCGGGATCCAACTCCTACGAGCAGTACTTC. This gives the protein CASTGLAGSNSYEQYF.

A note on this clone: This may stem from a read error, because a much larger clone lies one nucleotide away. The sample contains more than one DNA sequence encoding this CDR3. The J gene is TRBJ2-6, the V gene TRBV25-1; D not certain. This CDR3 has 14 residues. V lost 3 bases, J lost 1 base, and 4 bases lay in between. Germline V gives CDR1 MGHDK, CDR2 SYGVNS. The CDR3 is CASSESSGANVLTF. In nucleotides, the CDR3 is TGTGCCAGCAGTGAGAGTTCTGGGGCCAACGTCCTGACTTTC.

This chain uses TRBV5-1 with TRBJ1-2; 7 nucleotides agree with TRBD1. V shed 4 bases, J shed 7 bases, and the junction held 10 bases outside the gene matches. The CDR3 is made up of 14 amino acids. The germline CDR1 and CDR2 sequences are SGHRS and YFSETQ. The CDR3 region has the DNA TGCGCCAGCAGCCAAGATGCCAGGGGGGCTGGCTACACCTTC. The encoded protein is CASSQDARGAGYTF.

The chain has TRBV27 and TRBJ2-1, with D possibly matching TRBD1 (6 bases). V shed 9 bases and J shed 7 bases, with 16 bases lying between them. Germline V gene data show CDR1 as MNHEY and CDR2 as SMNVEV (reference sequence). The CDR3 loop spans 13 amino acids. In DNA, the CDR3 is TGTGCCAGTTGGACAGTTGGACCTAATGAGCAGTTCTTC. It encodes CASWTVGPNEQFF.

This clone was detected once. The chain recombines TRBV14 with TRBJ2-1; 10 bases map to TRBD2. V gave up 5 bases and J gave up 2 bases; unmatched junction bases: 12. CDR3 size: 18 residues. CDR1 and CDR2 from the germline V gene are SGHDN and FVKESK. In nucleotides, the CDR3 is TGTGCCAGCAGCTCCATGCTGAGGACTAGCGGAGCCTACAATGAGCAGTTCTTC. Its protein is CASSSMLRTSGAYNEQFF.

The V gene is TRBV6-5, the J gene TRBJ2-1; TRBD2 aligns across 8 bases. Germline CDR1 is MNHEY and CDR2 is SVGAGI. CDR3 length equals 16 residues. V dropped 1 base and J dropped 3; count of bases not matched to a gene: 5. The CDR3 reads CASSYWAGGLYNEQFF. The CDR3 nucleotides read TGTGCCAGCAGTTACTGGGCGGGAGGCCTCTACAATGAGCAGTTCTTC.

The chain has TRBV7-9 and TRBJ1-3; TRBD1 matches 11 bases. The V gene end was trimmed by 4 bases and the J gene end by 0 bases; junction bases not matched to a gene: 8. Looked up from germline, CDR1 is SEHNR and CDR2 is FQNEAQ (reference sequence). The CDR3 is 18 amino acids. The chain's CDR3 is CASSSGQGAHLSGNTIYF. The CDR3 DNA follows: TGTGCCAGCAGCTCAGGACAGGGGGCCCATCTCTCTGGAAACACCATATATTTT.

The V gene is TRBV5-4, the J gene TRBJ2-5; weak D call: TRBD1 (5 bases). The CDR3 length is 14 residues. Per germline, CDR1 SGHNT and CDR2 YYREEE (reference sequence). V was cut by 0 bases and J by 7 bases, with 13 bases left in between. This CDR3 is CASSLATGRGTQYF. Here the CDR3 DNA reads TGTGCCAGCAGCTTGGCCACAGGTCGAGGGACCCAGTACTTC. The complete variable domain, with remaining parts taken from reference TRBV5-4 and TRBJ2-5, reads ETGVTQSPTHLIKTRGQQVTLRCSSQSGHNTVSWYQQALGQGPQFIFQYYREEENGRGNFPPRFSGLQFPNYSSELNVNALELDDSALYLCASSLATGRGTQYFGPGTRLLVL.

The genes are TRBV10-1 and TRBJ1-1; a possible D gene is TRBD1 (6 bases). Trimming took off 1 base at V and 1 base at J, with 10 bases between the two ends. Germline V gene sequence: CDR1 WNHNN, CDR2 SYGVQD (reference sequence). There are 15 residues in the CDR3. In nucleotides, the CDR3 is TGCGCCAGCAGTGAGTTTGGGGGGCCGAACACTGAAGCTTTCTTT. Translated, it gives CASSEFGGPNTEAFF.

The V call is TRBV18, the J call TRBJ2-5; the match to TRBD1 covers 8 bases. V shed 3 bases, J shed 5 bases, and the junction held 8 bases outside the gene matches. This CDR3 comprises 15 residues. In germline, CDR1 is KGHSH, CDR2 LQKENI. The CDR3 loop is CASSPWTGSLETQYF. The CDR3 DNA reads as TGTGCCAGCTCACCTTGGACAGGGTCTTTGGAGACCCAGTACTTC. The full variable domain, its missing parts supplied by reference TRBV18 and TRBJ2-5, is NAGVMQNPRHLVRRRGQEARLRCSPMKGHSHVYWYRQLPEEGLKFMVYLQKENIIDESGMPKERFSAEFPKEGPSILRIQQVVRGDSAAYFCASSPWTGSLETQYFGPGTRLLVL.

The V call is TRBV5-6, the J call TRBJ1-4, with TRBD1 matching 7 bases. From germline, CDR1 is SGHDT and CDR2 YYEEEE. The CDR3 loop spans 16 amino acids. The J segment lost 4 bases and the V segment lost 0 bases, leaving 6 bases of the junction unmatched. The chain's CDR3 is CASSLALQGINEKLFF. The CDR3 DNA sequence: TGTGCCAGCAGCTTGGCCCTACAGGGGATTAATGAAAAACTGTTTTTT.

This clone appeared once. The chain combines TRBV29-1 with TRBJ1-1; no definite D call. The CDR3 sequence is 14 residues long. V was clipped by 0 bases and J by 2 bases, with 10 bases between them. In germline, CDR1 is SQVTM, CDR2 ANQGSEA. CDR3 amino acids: CSVEEKGLNTEAFF. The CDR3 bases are TGCAGCGTTGAAGAAAAGGGCCTCAACACTGAAGCTTTCTTT.

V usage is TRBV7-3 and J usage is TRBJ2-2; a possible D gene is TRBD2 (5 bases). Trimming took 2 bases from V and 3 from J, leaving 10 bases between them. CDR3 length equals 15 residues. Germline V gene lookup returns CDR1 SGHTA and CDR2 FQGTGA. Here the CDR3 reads CASSLEGRDTGELFF. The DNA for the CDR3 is TGTGCCAGCAGCTTAGAGGGCCGGGACACCGGGGAGCTGTTTTTT.

CDR3 DNA: TGTGCCAGCAGCAGAAGCCCCGATGAAAAACTGTTTTTT. Residues: CASSRSPDEKLFF. The chain recombines TRBV5-6 with TRBJ1-4, with no clear D. The CDR3 is 13 amino acids. Germline V gene lookup returns CDR1 SGHDT and CDR2 YYEEEE. V lost 4 bases and J lost 6, with 10 bases in between.